This section outlines one T cell receptor beta chain sequence together with its context. Its target is unknown. TCRdb keeps only in-frame clones here, not all; method: immunoSEQ multiplex PCR. The table lists under 200,000 clones, 88% of them singletons, with approximately 5.7% in the top ten. This specimen comes from a study of T cell responses to AZD1222 COVID-19 vaccine. General observations from the study: Donors in the cohort were predominantly white British and more often female, and clonal diversity was possibly underestimated.

Germline V CDR1 and CDR2: KGHSH, LQKENI. Trimming stripped 2 bases from V and 1 base from J, with 14 bases between. The CDR3 totals 16 residues. The TCR was taken from an adult in good health. The source was peripheral blood, collected on day 0 of AZD1222 vaccination. This chain uses TRBV18 with TRBJ1-1, with a tentative D call TRBD1 (6 bases). CDR3 DNA sequence: TGTGCCAGCTCACCAGGGCAGGGGTCCACGAACACTGAAGCTTTCTTT. Translating gives CASSPGQGSTNTEAFF.